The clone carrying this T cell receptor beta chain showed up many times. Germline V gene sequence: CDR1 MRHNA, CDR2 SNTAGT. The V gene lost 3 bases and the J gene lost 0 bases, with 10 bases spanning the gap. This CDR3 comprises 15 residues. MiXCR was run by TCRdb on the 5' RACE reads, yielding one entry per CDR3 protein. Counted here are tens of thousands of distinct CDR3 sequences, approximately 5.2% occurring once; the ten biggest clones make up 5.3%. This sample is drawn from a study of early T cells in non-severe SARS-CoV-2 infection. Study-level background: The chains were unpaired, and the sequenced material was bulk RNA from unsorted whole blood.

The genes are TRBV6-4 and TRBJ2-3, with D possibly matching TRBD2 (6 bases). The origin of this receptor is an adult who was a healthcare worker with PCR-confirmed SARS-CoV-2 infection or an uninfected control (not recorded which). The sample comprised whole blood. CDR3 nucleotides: TGTGCCAGCAGTGAAACCGGGACTAGCACAGATACGCAGTATTTT. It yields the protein CASSETGTSTDTQYF.